The 10 T cell receptor beta chains below come from one sample, sequenced in a study of OX40 agonist ivuxolimab in advanced cancers. Library creation used the immunoSEQ multiplex PCR assay. TCRdb obtained this table from immuneACCESS and retained in-frame rearrangements with V and J assigned. These tables miss some clones; where compared with another copy, unresolved V genes account for less than half of the shortfall, and the remainder is unexplained. This sample is represented by tens of thousands of clones; around 94% of them were singletons. Of the sample, about 11% falls within the top ten clones. The sample consisted of CD4+ or CD8+ T cells sorted from blood, taken in a trial of the OX40 agonist ivuxolimab. Receptor source: an adult with an advanced solid tumor such as melanoma, head and neck, liver or kidney cancer.

J is TRBJ1-4 and V is TRBV6-5, with 7 positions matching TRBD1. V lost 2 bases to trimming and J lost 7 bases; unmatched junction nucleotides: 7. Looked up from germline, CDR1 is MNHEY and CDR2 is SVGAGI. The CDR3 loop spans 15 amino acids. DNA for the CDR3: TGTGCCAGCAGTTACGGAAGGGGGCTAGGTGAAAAACTGTTTTTT. This translates into CASSYGRGLGEKLFF.

The V call is TRBV11-2, the J call TRBJ2-5, with D unclear. Germline assignment: CDR1 SGHAT and CDR2 FQNNGV. The CDR3 is 10 amino acids. V lost 3 bases, J lost 5 bases, and 1 base lay in between. The CDR3 region has the DNA TGTGCCAGCAGCTTCGAGACCCAGTACTTC. Amino acids: CASSFETQYF.

The CDR3 coding sequence is TGTGCCAGCAGCCCTGCTGGAGAGACCCAGTACTTC. This sequence encodes CASSPAGETQYF. The J gene is TRBJ2-5, the V gene TRBV7-2, with D unresolved. The V and J ends lost 5 bases and 4 bases respectively, with 8 bases between them. Germline V gene lookup returns CDR1 SGHTA and CDR2 FQGNSA. CDR3 size: 12 residues.

The J gene is TRBJ2-4, the V gene TRBV28, with 10 bases that match TRBD1. CDR3 length equals 20 residues. Germline lookup yields CDR1 MDHEN and CDR2 SYDVKM. V shed 3 bases, J shed 0 bases, and the junction held 14 bases outside the gene matches. The chain's CDR3 is CASSFSPVTGGDQAKNIQYF. The CDR3 bases are TGTGCCAGCAGTTTCTCGCCCGTGACAGGGGGCGATCAAGCCAAAAACATTCAGTACTTC.

The V call is TRBV18, the J call TRBJ1-1; 7 bases match TRBD1. This CDR3 has 14 amino acids. Per germline, CDR1 KGHSH and CDR2 LQKENI. Trimming at V came to 3 bases and at J to 7 bases, leaving 8 bases not matched to a gene. In DNA form, the CDR3 reads TGTGCCAGCTCACCGATAGACAGGGAGGGTGAAGCTTTCTTT. Encoded protein: CASSPIDREGEAFF.

This chain joins TRBV9 and TRBJ2-7, with 8 bases lining up with TRBD2. This CDR3 is 13 amino acids long. V shed 4 bases, J shed 4 bases, and the junction held 4 bases outside the gene matches. Germline V CDR1 and CDR2: SGDLS, YYNGEE. The chain's CDR3 is CASSLGGEYEQYF. The CDR3 region has the DNA TGTGCCAGCAGCCTCGGGGGGGAGTACGAGCAGTACTTC.

The rearrangement uses TRBV4-2 and TRBJ1-2; TRBD1 might be the D (5 bases). This CDR3 contains 14 residues. Looked up from germline, CDR1 is LGHNA and CDR2 is YNFKEQ. Trimming removed 5 bases at V and 12 bases at J, with 22 bases between. DNA for the CDR3: TGTGCCAGCAGCAGTGAAATCGGGGCAGCACCTAACACCTTC. This gives the protein CASSSEIGAAPNTF.

This chain links TRBV19 with TRBJ1-1, with a possible D match to TRBD1 (5 bases). The CDR3 loop spans 14 amino acids. Germline lookup yields CDR1 LNHDA and CDR2 SQIVND (reference sequence). The V and J ends lost 1 base and 4 bases respectively, with 10 bases between them. The CDR3 DNA reads as TGTGCCAGTAGTATAGGTCAGGGTGGCACTGAAGCTTTCTTT. The encoded protein is CASSIGQGGTEAFF.

The J gene is TRBJ2-7, the V gene TRBV7-8; D is perhaps TRBD1 (6 bases). This CDR3 has 13 residues. Germline CDR1 SGHVS, CDR2 FQNEAQ. V lost 2 bases, J lost 3 bases, and 8 bases lay in between. CDR3 sequence (DNA): TGTGCCAGCAGCTTACAGGGGTACTACGAGCAGTACTTC. The encoded protein is CASSLQGYYEQYF.

The J gene is TRBJ2-7, the V gene TRBV30; D could derive from TRBD1 or TRBD2 (5 bases each). The germline V gene encodes CDR1 GTSNPN and CDR2 SVGIG (reference sequence). The ends were cut back, 5 bases at V and 1 base at J, with 12 bases in the middle. The CDR3 runs to 13 residues. The CDR3 here is CAWGPGTSYEQYF. The CDR3 nucleotides read TGTGCCTGGGGACCCGGGACGTCCTACGAGCAGTACTTC.